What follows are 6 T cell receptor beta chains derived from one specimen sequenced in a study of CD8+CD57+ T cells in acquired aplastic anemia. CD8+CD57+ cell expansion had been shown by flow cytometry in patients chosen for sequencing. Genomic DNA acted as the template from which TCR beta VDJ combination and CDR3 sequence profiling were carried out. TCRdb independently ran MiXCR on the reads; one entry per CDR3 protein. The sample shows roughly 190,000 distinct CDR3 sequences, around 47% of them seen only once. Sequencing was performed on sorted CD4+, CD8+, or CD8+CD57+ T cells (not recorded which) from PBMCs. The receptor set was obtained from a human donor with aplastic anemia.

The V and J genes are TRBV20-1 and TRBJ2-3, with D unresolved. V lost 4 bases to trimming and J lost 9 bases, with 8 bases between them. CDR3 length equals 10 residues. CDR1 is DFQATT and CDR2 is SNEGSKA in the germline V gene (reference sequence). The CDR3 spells CSAKDPTQYF. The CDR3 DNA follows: TGCAGTGCTAAGGACCCAACGCAGTATTTT.

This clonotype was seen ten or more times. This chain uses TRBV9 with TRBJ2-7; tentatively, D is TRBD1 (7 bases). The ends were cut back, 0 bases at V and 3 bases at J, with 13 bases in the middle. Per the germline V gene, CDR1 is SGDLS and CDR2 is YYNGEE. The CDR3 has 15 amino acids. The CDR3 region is CASSVDGQGGYEQYF. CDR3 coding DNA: TGTGCCAGCAGCGTAGACGGGCAGGGGGGCTACGAGCAGTACTTC.

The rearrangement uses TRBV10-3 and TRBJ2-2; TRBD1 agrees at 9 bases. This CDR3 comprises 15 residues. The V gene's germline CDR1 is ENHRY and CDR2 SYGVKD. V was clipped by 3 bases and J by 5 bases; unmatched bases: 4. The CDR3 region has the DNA TGTGCCATCAGTGAACGGGGACAGGGTACCGGGGAGCTGTTTTTT. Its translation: CAISERGQGTGELFF.

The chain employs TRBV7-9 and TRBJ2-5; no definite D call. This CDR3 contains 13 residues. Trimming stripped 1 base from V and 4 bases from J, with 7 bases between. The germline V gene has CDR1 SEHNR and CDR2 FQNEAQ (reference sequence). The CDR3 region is CASSLGAAETQYF. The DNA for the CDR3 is TGTGCCAGCAGCTTAGGGGCGGCAGAGACCCAGTACTTC.

The CDR3 region is CASSYYGEQYF. The DNA of the CDR3 is TGTGCCAGCAGTTACTATGGCGAGCAGTACTTC. The rearrangement links TRBV2 to TRBJ2-7, with D unresolved. V was shortened by 5 bases and J by 6 bases, with 8 bases between the two germline ends. The CDR3 is 11 residues long. In germline, CDR1 is SNHLY, CDR2 FYNNEI.

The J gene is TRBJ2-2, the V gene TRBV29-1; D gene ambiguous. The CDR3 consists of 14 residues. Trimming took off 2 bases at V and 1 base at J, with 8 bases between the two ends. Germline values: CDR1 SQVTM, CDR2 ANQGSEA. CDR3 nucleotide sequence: TGCAGCGTTGAAAGTGGCGGGAACACCGGGGAGCTGTTTTTT. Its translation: CSVESGGNTGELFF.